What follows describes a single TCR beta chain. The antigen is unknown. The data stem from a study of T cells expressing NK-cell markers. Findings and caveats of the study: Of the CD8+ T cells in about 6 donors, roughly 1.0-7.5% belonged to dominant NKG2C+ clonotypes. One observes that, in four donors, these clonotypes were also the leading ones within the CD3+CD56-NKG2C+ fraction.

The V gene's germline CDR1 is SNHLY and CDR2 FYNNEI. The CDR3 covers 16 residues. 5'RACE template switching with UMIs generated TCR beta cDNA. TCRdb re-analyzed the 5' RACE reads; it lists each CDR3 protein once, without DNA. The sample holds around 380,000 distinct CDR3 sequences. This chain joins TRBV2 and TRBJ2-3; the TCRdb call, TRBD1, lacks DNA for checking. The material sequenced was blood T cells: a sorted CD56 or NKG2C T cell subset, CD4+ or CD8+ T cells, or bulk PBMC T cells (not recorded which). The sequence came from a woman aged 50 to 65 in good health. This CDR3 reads CASSLQGSFLTDTQYF.